This TCR beta chain was sequenced for a study of T-cell memory formation after mild COVID-19. Germline assignment: CDR1 SGHRS and CDR2 YFSETQ. CDR3 length equals 13 residues. The ends were cut back, 7 bases at V and 6 bases at J, with 16 bases in the middle. TCRdb re-derived calls from the 5' RACE reads in MiXCR, one entry per CDR3 protein. In the table there are around 310,000 distinct CDR3 sequences, approximately 22% of which are singletons. The specimen was PBMCs or a T cell subset sorted from them (not recorded which). The V call is TRBV5-1, the J call TRBJ1-2; no reliable D call. This TCR derives from a man aged 18 to 30 who had mild COVID-19 (a few samples of this study predate the infection). Cell type and time point are not known. In DNA, the CDR3 is TGCGCCAGCGTGCCTTGGCTAACGGATGGCTACACCTTC. As protein: CASVPWLTDGYTF.